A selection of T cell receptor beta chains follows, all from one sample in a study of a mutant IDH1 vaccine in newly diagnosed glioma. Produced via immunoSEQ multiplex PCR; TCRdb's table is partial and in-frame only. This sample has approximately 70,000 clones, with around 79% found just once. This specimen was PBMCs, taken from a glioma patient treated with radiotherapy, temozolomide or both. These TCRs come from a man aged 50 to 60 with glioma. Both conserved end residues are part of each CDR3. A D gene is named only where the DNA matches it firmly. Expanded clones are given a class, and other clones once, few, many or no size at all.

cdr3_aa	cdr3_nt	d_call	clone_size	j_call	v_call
CASSFSSTLEKLFF	TGTGCCAGCAGCTTTAGTAGTACCCTTGAAAAACTGTTTTTT	.	.	TRBJ1-4	TRBV5-7
CASRGQNNYEQYF	TGTGCCAGCAGAGGGCAGAACAACTACGAGCAGTACTTC	.	.	TRBJ2-7	TRBV6-1
CASSLSLGADDPGELFF	TGTGCCAGCAGCCTTTCCCTTGGGGCGGATGATCCCGGGGAGCTGTTTTTT	.	.	TRBJ2-2	TRBV5-6
CAWRNGGAGTDTQYF	TGTGCCTGGCGAAACGGGGGGGCTGGCACAGATACGCAGTATTTT	TRBD2	.	TRBJ2-3	TRBV30
CSVQSRGETQYF	TGCAGCGTTCAGAGCAGGGGAGAGACCCAGTACTTC	.	.	TRBJ2-5	TRBV29-1
CAWRGLGYTF	TGTGCCTGGAGAGGACTGGGCTACACCTTC	.	.	TRBJ1-2	TRBV30
CASSLPSGTSGNTIYF	TGTGCCAGCAGCTTGCCCTCGGGGACCTCTGGAAACACCATATATTTT	.	.	TRBJ1-3	TRBV7-2
CAISENRGNTEAFF	TGTGCCATCAGTGAGAACAGGGGGAACACTGAAGCTTTCTTT	TRBD1	once	TRBJ1-1	TRBV10-3
CASGDGAKNIQYF	TGTGCCAGCGGGGACGGCGCAAAAAACATTCAGTACTTC	.	.	TRBJ2-4	TRBV6-5
CAKDRDGETQYF	TGTGCCAAGGACAGGGACGGGGAGACCCAGTACTTC	TRBD1	.	TRBJ2-5	TRBV6-5
CAWSSGHSYDGYTF	TGTGCCTGGAGCTCAGGACATTCCTATGATGGCTACACCTTC	.	.	TRBJ1-2	TRBV30
CASSRTSGGYWETQYF	TGTGCCAGCAGTCGCACTAGCGGGGGGTATTGGGAGACCCAGTACTTC	TRBD2	.	TRBJ2-5	TRBV28
CASSRQGGNTEAFF	TGTGCCAGTAGCCGACAGGGGGGGAACACTGAAGCTTTCTTT	TRBD1	.	TRBJ1-1	TRBV19
CASSVTGRSGETQYF	TGTGCCAGCAGCGTAACAGGGAGGAGCGGGGAGACCCAGTACTTC	.	.	TRBJ2-5	TRBV2
CASSTGTGGETQYF	TGTGCCAGCAGTACCGGGACAGGGGGGGAGACCCAGTACTTC	TRBD1	.	TRBJ2-5	TRBV6-1
CASSFGQGPWPQHF	TGTGCCAGTAGTTTCGGACAGGGCCCTTGGCCCCAGCATTTT	TRBD1	.	TRBJ1-5	TRBV19
CASSPGPYEQYF	TGTGCCAGCAGTCCCGGTCCGTACGAGCAGTACTTC	.	.	TRBJ2-7	TRBV27
CASSGTGGLYNEQFF	TGTGCCAGCAGTGGCACAGGGGGGCTCTACAATGAGCAGTTCTTC	TRBD1	.	TRBJ2-1	TRBV25-1
CASRDQQGRDTEAFF	TGTGCCAGCAGAGACCAACAGGGTAGGGACACTGAAGCTTTCTTT	.	few	TRBJ1-1	TRBV6-1
CASSYSGLNTEAFF	TGTGCCAGCAGTTACTCGGGCTTAAACACTGAAGCTTTCTTT	.	.	TRBJ1-1	TRBV6-5
CASSQGPGMNTEAFF	TGCGCCAGCAGCCAAGGGCCAGGGATGAACACTGAAGCTTTCTTT	.	few	TRBJ1-1	TRBV4-1
CAWSVLGQGSNEQFF	TGTGCCTGGAGTGTTTTGGGACAGGGTTCGAATGAGCAGTTCTTC	TRBD1	.	TRBJ2-1	TRBV30
CASSSSGGYEQYF	TGTGCCAGCAGCTCCTCTGGAGGGTACGAGCAGTACTTC	.	.	TRBJ2-7	TRBV7-9
CASSSTDTQYF	TGTGCCAGCAGTAGCACAGATACGCAGTATTTT	.	.	TRBJ2-3	TRBV13
CASSLGTVSYGYTF	TGTGCCAGCAGCTTGGGGACAGTCTCCTATGGCTACACCTTC	.	.	TRBJ1-2	TRBV5-4
CASSSRDTIRAFF	TGTGCCAGCTCGTCCCGGGACACTATACGAGCTTTCTTT	.	.	TRBJ1-1	TRBV18
CASSLRQGAETQYF	TGCGCCAGCAGCTTACGACAGGGGGCGGAGACCCAGTACTTC	TRBD1	once	TRBJ2-5	TRBV5-1
CASTQGGAGLNTEAFF	TGTGCCAGTACCCAGGGAGGTGCCGGGCTGAACACTGAAGCTTTCTTT	.	once	TRBJ1-1	TRBV19
CASSSPGLGLGEQFF	TGTGCCAGCAGTTCCCCGGGACTAGGCTTAGGGGAGCAGTTCTTC	TRBD2	.	TRBJ2-1	TRBV25-1
CASSGRRWDETQYF	TGTGCCAGCAGTGGTCGCAGGTGGGATGAGACCCAGTACTTC	.	once	TRBJ2-5	TRBV2
CAISERQGNSPLHF	TGTGCCATCAGCGAGCGGCAGGGGAATTCACCCCTCCACTTT	.	.	TRBJ1-6	TRBV10-3
CASSSQAGGAYEYEQYF	TGCGCCAGCAGCTCCCAGGCGGGGGGGGCCTATGAATACGAGCAGTACTTC	TRBD2	.	TRBJ2-7	TRBV5-1
CASSFYRTRASESPLHF	TGTGCCAGCAGCTTCTACAGGACCCGCGCCTCAGAGTCACCCCTCCACTTT	.	.	TRBJ1-6	TRBV5-6
CAISGEENQPQHF	TGTGCCATCAGTGGAGAGGAGAATCAGCCCCAGCATTTT	.	few	TRBJ1-5	TRBV10-3
CASSSPGQGAGELFF	TGTGCCAGCAGTTCACCGGGACAGGGGGCCGGGGAGCTGTTTTTT	TRBD1	.	TRBJ2-2	TRBV6-5
CASTTSGSGNTIYF	TGTGCCAGCACCACGTCAGGGTCTGGAAACACCATATATTTT	.	.	TRBJ1-3	TRBV6-5
CASSPPTFGKYNEQFF	TGTGCCAGCTCACCACCTACATTCGGAAAATACAATGAGCAGTTCTTC	.	.	TRBJ2-1	TRBV18
CASSIMDRGAYGYTF	TGCGCCAGCAGCATTATGGACAGGGGAGCTTATGGCTACACCTTC	TRBD1	.	TRBJ1-2	TRBV5-1
CASSLQVGSNEKLFF	TGTGCCAGCAGCCTCCAGGTCGGGTCCAATGAAAAACTGTTTTTT	.	.	TRBJ1-4	TRBV7-2
CASSWTGTEGLGNIQYF	TGCGCCAGCAGCTGGACCGGGACAGAGGGATTGGGAAACATTCAGTACTTC	TRBD1	.	TRBJ2-4	TRBV5-1
CASSQRGGTQETQYF	TGTGCCAGCAGCCAACGGGGGGGTACCCAAGAGACCCAGTACTTC	TRBD2	.	TRBJ2-5	TRBV4-2
CASSLWGVTEAFF	TGTGCCAGCAGCTTGTGGGGAGTTACTGAAGCTTTCTTT	.	.	TRBJ1-1	TRBV7-9
CASNQANTEAFF	TGTGCCAGCAACCAGGCGAACACTGAAGCTTTCTTT	.	.	TRBJ1-1	TRBV2
CAWSVQGIFRYGYTF	TGTGCCTGGAGTGTACAGGGGATCTTTCGGTATGGCTACACCTTC	TRBD1	.	TRBJ1-2	TRBV30
CASSETGGKTGELFF	TGTGCCAGCAGTGAGACAGGGGGGAAAACCGGGGAGCTGTTTTTT	TRBD1	.	TRBJ2-2	TRBV6-1
CASRTGLGGTQYF	TGTGCCAGCCGGACAGGGCTCGGGGGGACCCAGTACTTC	TRBD1	.	TRBJ2-5	TRBV2
CASSPVGGTNEKLFF	TGTGCCAGCAGCCCGGTGGGAGGAACTAATGAAAAACTGTTTTTT	.	.	TRBJ1-4	TRBV5-6
CASSPEVAGDNEQFF	TGTGCCAGCAGCCCAGAGGTAGCGGGGGACAATGAGCAGTTCTTC	TRBD2	.	TRBJ2-1	TRBV5-6
CASSPTTGSEETQYF	TGTGCCAGCAGCCCTACGACAGGGTCTGAAGAGACCCAGTACTTC	TRBD1	many	TRBJ2-5	TRBV7-9
CASSNLYEQYF	TGTGCCAGTAGTAACCTCTACGAGCAGTACTTC	.	.	TRBJ2-7	TRBV19
CASSRDRNFGEQYF	TGCGCCAGCAGCCGGGACAGGAACTTCGGCGAGCAGTACTTC	TRBD1	.	TRBJ2-7	TRBV5-1
CASKAGGNGYTF	TGTGCCAGTAAGGCAGGGGGTAATGGCTACACCTTC	TRBD1	.	TRBJ1-2	TRBV19